Each of the 11 T cell receptor beta chains below was sequenced from the same sample in a study of T-cell reconstitution after alpha-beta-depleted transplantation in children (dated by TCRdb to 2015 to 2016). This sample's treatment or condition label indicates: allogeneic hematopoietic cell transplantation with graft depleted of TCRalphabeta T cells and CD19 B cells. Library creation used PCR. Sequencing was carried out with an Illumina HiSeq 2500. To normalize quantification of the TCRbeta repertoire, the TCR libraries were built with molecular barcoding that relied on unique molecular identifiers. The public reads were reanalyzed by TCRdb: fastp trimming at Q25, MiXCR alignment, in-frame beta chains only. Here each entry gathers all rows of one CDR3 protein and keeps the most common genes and DNA. The sample table records about 250,000 distinct CDR3 sequences; roughly 25% of these occur just once. 4% to 6% of the sample is in the top ten clones.

The sequencing here drew on PBMCs, mostly from graft donor cells, taken 360 days after TCRalphabeta/CD19-depleted stem cell transplant. These receptors all come from a female patient aged 2-9 years who had a stem cell transplant for congenital amegakaryocytic thrombocytopenia, so the T cells may come from the graft donor.

The V gene is TRBV24-1, the J gene TRBJ2-1, with D possibly being TRBD1 (5 bases). Germline CDR1 is KGHDR and CDR2 is SFDVKD. The CDR3 is made up of 15 amino acids. Trimming left V 2 bases short and J 3 bases short, with 10 bases between. For the CDR3, the DNA is TGTGCCACCAGTGATTACAAGGGGCTCTACAATGAGCAGTTCTTC. Its translation is CATSDYKGLYNEQFF.

The V gene is TRBV6-5, the J gene TRBJ2-1, with D perhaps matching TRBD2 (5 bases). The CDR3 consists of 17 residues. V lost 0 bases to trimming and J lost 2 bases, with 14 bases between them. Germline CDR1 and CDR2: MNHEY and SVGAGI. CDR3 DNA: TGTGCCAGCAGTTACTCGATAGTGGTCGGGGCCTACAATGAGCAGTTCTTC. As protein: CASSYSIVVGAYNEQFF.

The gene calls are TRBV10-3 and TRBJ2-6; 9 bases agree with TRBD1. Germline V gives CDR1 ENHRY, CDR2 SYGVKD. This CDR3 has 17 residues. V lost 8 bases to trimming and J lost 4 bases; unmatched junction nucleotides: 12. The CDR3, as DNA: TGTGCCATCGGGACAGGGTATGGCACGGCGGGGGCCAACGTCCTGACTTTC. This sequence encodes CAIGTGYGTAGANVLTF.

V usage is TRBV6-5 and J usage is TRBJ2-3; possible D gene TRBD2, 7 bases. The V end was cut by 2 bases, the J end by 3 bases, with 12 bases between. The CDR3 covers 15 residues. Germline V gives CDR1 MNHEY, CDR2 SVGAGI. The CDR3 sequence is CASSYAGARTDTQYF. CDR3 sequence (DNA): TGTGCCAGCAGTTACGCGGGGGCTCGAACAGATACGCAGTATTTT.

V and J are TRBV4-3 and TRBJ2-1; 10 positions match TRBD1. This CDR3 comprises 19 residues. Germline V CDR1 and CDR2: LGHNA, YSLEER. J gave up 5 bases and V 4 bases, and 17 bases lay outside the gene matches. The CDR3 is CASSPFGIGQGGLDNEQFF. The CDR3 DNA follows: TGCGCCAGCAGCCCCTTCGGAATCGGACAGGGGGGTTTAGACAATGAGCAGTTCTTC.

As DNA, the CDR3 is TGTGCCACTGCGTACGGGCGTAATAGCGGGGAGCTGTTTTTT. It yields the protein CATAYGRNSGELFF. The V and J genes are TRBV7-2 and TRBJ2-2; D gene unclear. The CDR3 length is 14 residues. The germline V and J ends were trimmed by 10 bases and 7 bases, with 19 bases remaining between them. Per germline, CDR1 SGHTA and CDR2 FQGNSA.

The genes are TRBV13 and TRBJ1-1; D might be TRBD1 (5 bases). Trimming removed 8 bases from V and 1 base from J, with 17 bases in between. Germline lookup yields CDR1 PRHDT and CDR2 FYEKMQ (reference sequence). The CDR3 consists of 15 residues. The CDR3 spells CASLPPAGGNTEAFF. In DNA, the CDR3 is TGTGCCAGCCTGCCTCCCGCGGGGGGGAACACTGAAGCTTTCTTT.

V and J are TRBV19 and TRBJ2-3; 8 bases are a match to TRBD2. The junction had 9 bases not matched to a gene; V was cut back by 5 bases and J by 2 bases. The CDR3 is 16 residues long. Looked up from germline, CDR1 is LNHDA and CDR2 is SQIVND (reference sequence). The CDR3 protein is CASSPGSGRPTDTQYF. The CDR3 coding sequence is TGTGCCAGTAGTCCAGGAAGCGGGAGACCCACAGATACGCAGTATTTT.

This clonotype was seen only a few times. The J gene is TRBJ1-1, the V gene TRBV4-3; 9 positions agree with TRBD1. V was pared by 3 bases and J by 2 bases, with 4 bases of the junction left unmatched. This CDR3 region has 15 residues. Germline loops: CDR1 LGHNA, CDR2 YSLEER. CDR3 sequence (DNA): TGCGCCAGCAGCCACGGGACAGGGATAAACACTGAAGCTTTCTTT. Its protein product is CASSHGTGINTEAFF.

The chain carries TRBV10-3 and TRBJ2-2; unclear D gene. The V end lost 4 bases, the J end lost 2 bases, and 11 bases lay between the germline ends. The CDR3 contains 15 residues. Looked up from germline, CDR1 is ENHRY and CDR2 is SYGVKD. CDR3 residues: CAISGQDSNTGELFF. The CDR3 DNA is TGTGCCATCAGTGGGCAGGATTCAAACACCGGGGAGCTGTTTTTT.

A few counts support this clonotype. The chain is built from TRBV29-1 and TRBJ1-3, with 9 positions matching TRBD1. Germline V lookup: CDR1 SQVTM, CDR2 ANQGSEA. The V segment lost 7 bases and the J segment 7 bases; nucleotides outside the gene matches: 8. This CDR3 spans 13 amino acids. The CDR3, as DNA: TGCAGCGACCGGGACAGGGTTCGGAACACCATATATTTT. Its protein is CSDRDRVRNTIYF. Filled out from reference TRBV29-1 and TRBJ1-3, the complete variable domain reads SAVISQKPSRDICQRGTSLTIQCQVDSQVTMMFWYRQQPGQSLTLIATANQGSEATYESGFVIDKFPISRPNLTFSTLTVSNMSPEDSSIYLCSDRDRVRNTIYFGEGSWLTVV.